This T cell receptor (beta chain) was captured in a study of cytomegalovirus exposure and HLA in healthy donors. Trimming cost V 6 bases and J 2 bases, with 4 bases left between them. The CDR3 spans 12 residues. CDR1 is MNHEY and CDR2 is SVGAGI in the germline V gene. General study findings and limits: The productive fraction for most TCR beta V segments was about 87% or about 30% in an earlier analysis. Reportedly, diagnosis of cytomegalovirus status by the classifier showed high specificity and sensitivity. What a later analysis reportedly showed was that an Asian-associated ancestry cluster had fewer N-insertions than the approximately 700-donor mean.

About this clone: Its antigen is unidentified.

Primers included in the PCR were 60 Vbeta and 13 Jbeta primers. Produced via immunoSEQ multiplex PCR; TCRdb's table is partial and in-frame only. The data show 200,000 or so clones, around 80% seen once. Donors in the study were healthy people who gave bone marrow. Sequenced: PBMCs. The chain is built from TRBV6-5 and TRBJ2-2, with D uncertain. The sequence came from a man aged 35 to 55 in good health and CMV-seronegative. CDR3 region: CASRGNTGELFF. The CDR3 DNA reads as TGTGCCAGCAGGGGCAACACCGGGGAGCTGTTTTTT.